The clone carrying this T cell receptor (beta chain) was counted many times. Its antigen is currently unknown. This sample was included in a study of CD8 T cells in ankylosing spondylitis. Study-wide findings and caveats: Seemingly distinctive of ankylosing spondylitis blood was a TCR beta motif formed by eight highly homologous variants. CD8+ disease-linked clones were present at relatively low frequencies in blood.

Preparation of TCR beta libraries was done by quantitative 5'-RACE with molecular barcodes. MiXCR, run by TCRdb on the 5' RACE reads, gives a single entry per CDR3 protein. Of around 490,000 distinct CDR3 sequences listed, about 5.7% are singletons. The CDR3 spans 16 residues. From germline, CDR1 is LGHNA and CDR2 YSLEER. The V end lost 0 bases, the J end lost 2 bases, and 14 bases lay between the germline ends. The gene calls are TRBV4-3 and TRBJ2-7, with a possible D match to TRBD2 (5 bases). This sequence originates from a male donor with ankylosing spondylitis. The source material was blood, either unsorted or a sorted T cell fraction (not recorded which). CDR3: CASSQDQTTTPYEQYF. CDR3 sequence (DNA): TGCGCCAGCAGCCAAGATCAGACTACCACCCCCTACGAGCAGTACTTC.